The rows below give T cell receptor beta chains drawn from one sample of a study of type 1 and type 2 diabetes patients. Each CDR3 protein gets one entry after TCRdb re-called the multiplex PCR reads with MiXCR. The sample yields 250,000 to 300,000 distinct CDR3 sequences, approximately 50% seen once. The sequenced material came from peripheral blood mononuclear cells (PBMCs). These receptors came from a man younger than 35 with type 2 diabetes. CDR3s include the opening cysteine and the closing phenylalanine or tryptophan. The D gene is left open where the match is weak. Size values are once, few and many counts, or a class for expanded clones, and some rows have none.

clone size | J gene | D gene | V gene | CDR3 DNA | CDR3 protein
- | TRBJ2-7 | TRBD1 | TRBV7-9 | TGTGCCAGCAGCCGGGACAGCCACGAGCAGTACTTC | CASSRDSHEQYF
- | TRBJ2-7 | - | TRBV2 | TGTGCCAGCACTAATGGGCCCTACGAGCAGTACTTC | CASTNGPYEQYF
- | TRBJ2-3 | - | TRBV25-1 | TGTGCCAGCAGTGAATCCCGTCAACTCGGCACAGATACGCAGTATTTT | CASSESRQLGTDTQYF
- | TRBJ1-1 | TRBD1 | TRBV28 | TGTGCCAGCAGTTTAATGGGCCGGGGCAGGGGGGGCACTGAAGCTTTCTTT | CASSLMGRGRGGTEAFF
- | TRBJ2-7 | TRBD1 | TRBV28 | TGTGCCAGCAGGGGGACAGGGGGTCCCTCAGGCTCCTACGAGCAGTACTTC | CASRGTGGPSGSYEQYF
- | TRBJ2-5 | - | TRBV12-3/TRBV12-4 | TGTGCCAGCAGCTTGGAGGGGGGACAAGAGACCCAGTACTTC | CASSLEGGQETQYF
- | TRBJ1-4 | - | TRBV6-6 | TGTGCCAGCTGCACAGCCCCCCGTAGTGAAAAACTGTTTTTT | CASCTAPRSEKLFF
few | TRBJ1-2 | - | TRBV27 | TGTGCCAGCAGTTCGGGGGCAGTCTATGGCTACACCTTC | CASSSGAVYGYTF
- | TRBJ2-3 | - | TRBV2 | TGTGCCACACCGGGACTTAGCACAGATACGCAGTATTTT | CATPGLSTDTQYF
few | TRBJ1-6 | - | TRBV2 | TGTGCCAGCAGATTCCCCGGGGCCGAAAATTCACCCCTCCACTTT | CASRFPGAENSPLHF
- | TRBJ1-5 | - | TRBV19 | TGTGCCAGTGGACCGGCAGTTCAAAGCAATCAGCCCCAGCATTTT | CASGPAVQSNQPQHF
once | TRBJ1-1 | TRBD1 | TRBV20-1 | TGCAGTGCTAGAGATTTGGGGACAGGGGCGACGAACACTGAAGCTTTCTTT | CSARDLGTGATNTEAFF
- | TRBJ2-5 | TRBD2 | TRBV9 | TGTGCCAGCAGCGCTAGCGGTCAAGAGACCCAGTACTTC | CASSASGQETQYF
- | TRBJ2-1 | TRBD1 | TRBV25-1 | TGTGCCAGCAGTGACGGGGACAGGGTTACCCATGAGCAGTTCTTC | CASSDGDRVTHEQFF
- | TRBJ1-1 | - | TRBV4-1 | TGTGCCAGCAGCCAAGCAGTGGGGGGGAGGGTGAACGCTGAAGCTTTCTTT | CASSQAVGGRVNAEAFF
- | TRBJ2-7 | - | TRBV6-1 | TGTGCCAGCAGTGTTGGGACGGTTACCTACGAGCAGTACTTC | CASSVGTVTYEQYF
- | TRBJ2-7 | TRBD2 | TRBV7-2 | TGTGCCAGCAGCCTACGTCTGGCGGGGGGAAAACCCTACGAGCAGTACTTC | CASSLRLAGGKPYEQYF
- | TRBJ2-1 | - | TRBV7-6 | TGTGCCAGTTCGAAGTCGCTCCAACTCAATGAGCAGTTCTTC | CASSKSLQLNEQFF
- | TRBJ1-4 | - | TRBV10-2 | TGCGCCAGCACCCATGGGGCAAATGAAAAACTGTTTTTT | CASTHGANEKLFF
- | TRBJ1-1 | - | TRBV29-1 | TGCAGCGTTACCACCGGGGAGGGCACTGAAGCTTTCTTT | CSVTTGEGTEAFF
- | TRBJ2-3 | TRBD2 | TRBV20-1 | TGCAGTGCTAGAGATGGCGGGGGGCGGGTCGGCACAGATACGCAGTATTTT | CSARDGGGRVGTDTQYF
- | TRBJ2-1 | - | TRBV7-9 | TGTGCCAGCGGGACATTATACAGTGAGCAGTTCTTC | CASGTLYSEQFF
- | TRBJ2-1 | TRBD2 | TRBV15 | TGTGCCACCAGCCCGACATGGGGGGGGGACCACTCCTACAATGAGCAGTTCTTC | CATSPTWGGDHSYNEQFF
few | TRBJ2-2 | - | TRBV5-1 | TGCGCCAGCACAGGGGTAATCACCGGGGAGCTGTTTTTT | CASTGVITGELFF
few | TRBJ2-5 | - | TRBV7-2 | TGTGCCAGCAGCTTAATGTCGGGGATGGAGACCCAGTACTTC | CASSLMSGMETQYF
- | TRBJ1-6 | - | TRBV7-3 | TGTGCCAGCAGCTTAACAGCGACCGTTTCACCCCTCCACTTT | CASSLTATVSPLHF
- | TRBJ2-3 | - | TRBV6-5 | TGTGCCAGCAGGAACGACGGGGGCGATGATTTAATTGGCACAGATACGCAGTATTTT | CASRNDGGDDLIGTDTQYF
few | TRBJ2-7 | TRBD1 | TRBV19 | TGTGCCAGTTCTGGACAGGGGGCATGGAGCTCCTACGAGCAGTACTTC | CASSGQGAWSSYEQYF
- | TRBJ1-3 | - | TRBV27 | TGTGCCAGCAGTTTATCCCATCAGCCGGGAAACACCATATATTTT | CASSLSHQPGNTIYF
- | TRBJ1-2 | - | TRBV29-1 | TGCAGCGTTGAAGGACAGGAATATGGCTACACCTTC | CSVEGQEYGYTF
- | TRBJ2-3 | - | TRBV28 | TGTACCAGCTGGGGGGGGACAGGCACAGATACGCAGTATTTT | CTSWGGTGTDTQYF
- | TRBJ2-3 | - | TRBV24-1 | TGTGCCACCAGTGAGCGGGACGGAGGATCAGATACGCAGTATTTT | CATSERDGGSDTQYF
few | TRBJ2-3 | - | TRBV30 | TGTGCCTGGAGTGTGGGGAGCACAGATACGCAGTATTTT | CAWSVGSTDTQYF
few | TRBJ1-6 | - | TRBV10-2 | TGCGCCAGCAAGCAGGGAGACTCACCCCTCCACTTT | CASKQGDSPLHF
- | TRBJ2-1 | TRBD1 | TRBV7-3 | TGTGCCAGCAGCCCGACAGGGGGCGATGAGCAGTTCTTC | CASSPTGGDEQFF
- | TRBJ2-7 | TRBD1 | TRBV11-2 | TGTGCCAGCAGCTTAGGCTGGGGACAGGACGCCTACGAGCAGTACTTC | CASSLGWGQDAYEQYF
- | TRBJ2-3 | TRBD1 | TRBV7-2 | TGTGCCAGCAGCTTGGGACAGGGTTTCACAGATACGCAGTATTTT | CASSLGQGFTDTQYF
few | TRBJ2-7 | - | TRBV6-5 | TGTGCCAGCAGACCACCGGAGTCCTACGAGCAGTACTTC | CASRPPESYEQYF
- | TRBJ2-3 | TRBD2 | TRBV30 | TGTGCCTGGAAATCGGCGGGAGGTGGGACCACAGGTACGCAGTATTTT | CAWKSAGGGTTGTQYF
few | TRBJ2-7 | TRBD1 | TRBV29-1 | TGCAGCGTTGAAGCTGGACAGGAGACCTACGAGCAGTACTTC | CSVEAGQETYEQYF
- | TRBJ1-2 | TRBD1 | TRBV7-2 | TGTGCCAGCAGCGAAGGACAGGGAAGCTATGACTACACCTTC | CASSEGQGSYDYTF